What follows describes a single T cell receptor (beta chain). The method was immunoSEQ multiplex PCR; TCRdb's version includes in-frame clones alone and lacks a portion of them. This sample has 65,000 to 85,000 clones, with 88% found just once. From germline, CDR1 is KGHSH and CDR2 LQKENI. Trimming shortened V by 0 bases and J by 9 bases, and 9 bases separated the two germline ends. The CDR3 covers 13 residues. These data originate in a study of blood T cell repertoires in COVID-19. Sequenced sample: peripheral blood. This sequence joins TRBV18 and TRBJ1-5; D gene unclear. The source of this sequence is a human donor in a cohort sampled during active COVID-19. The DNA of the CDR3 is TGTGCCAGCTCACCACCTCGGAGCCCGCCCCAGCATTTT. The encoded protein is CASSPPRSPPQHF.